This TCR beta chain was identified during a study of T-cell reconstitution after alpha-beta-depleted transplantation in children. Study-level results: Several hundred rapidly expanded clones from non-depleted graft cells reportedly supplied alpha-beta T cells about two months post-transplant.

Unique molecular identifiers tagged the TCRbeta library. TCRdb reprocessed the PCR reads with MiXCR, giving one entry per CDR3 protein. The table includes hundreds of thousands of distinct CDR3 sequences, about 12% detected once. CDR3 size: 17 residues. Per the germline V gene, CDR1 is MGHRA and CDR2 is YSYEKL. Trimming pared 3 bases from V and 0 bases from J, leaving 15 bases between. As concerns this clonotype: Its specificity is not known.

The receptor comes from a girl aged 2 to 9 with congenital amegakaryocytic thrombocytopenia, due to receive a stem cell transplant. The chain combines TRBV4-1 with TRBJ1-3; possible D gene TRBD1, 6 bases. This specimen was PBMCs, taken before TCRalphabeta/CD19-depleted stem cell transplant. CDR3 in DNA: TGCGCCAGCAGCCACATGAAGACGACAGGCTCTGGAAACACCATATATTTT. Protein sequence: CASSHMKTTGSGNTIYF.